The 4 T cell receptor beta chains given below trace back to one sample, sequenced in a study of blood T cells in healthy people across ages. Primers used in a second PCR of roughly 6 to 12 cycles were a sample-barcoded 5' primer and a J-beta primer mix. One entry per CDR3 protein results from TCRdb running MiXCR on the 5' RACE reads. The sample has roughly 930,000 distinct CDR3 sequences; 45% to 50% are singletons. The sample comprised blood. The receptors shown here come from a man aged 25-45 years in good health.

The rearrangement uses TRBV20-1 and TRBJ1-1, with a weak D call TRBD1 (6 bases). The CDR3 totals 15 residues. Germline V CDR1 and CDR2: DFQATT, SNEGSKA (reference sequence). V lost 0 bases and J lost 2, with 13 bases in between. CDR3 in DNA: TGCAGTGCTAGAGATCTCAGGGGACAAAACACTGAAGCTTTCTTT. It yields the protein CSARDLRGQNTEAFF.

This chain uses TRBV4-3 with TRBJ1-2, with D possibly being TRBD1 (5 bases). The CDR3 spans 15 residues. V lost 5 bases and J lost 0, with 13 bases in between. Germline CDR1 and CDR2: LGHNA and YSLEER. The CDR3 DNA is TGCGCCAGCAGCGCCTCGACAGCCGCTAACTATGGCTACACCTTC. As protein: CASSASTAANYGYTF.

The chain recombines TRBV6-2 or TRBV6-3 with TRBJ2-5; 7 positions agree with TRBD2. Germline CDR1 and CDR2: MNHEY and SVGEGT. This CDR3 is 14 amino acids long. V lost 7 bases, J lost 11 bases, and 16 bases stayed unmatched. CDR3: CASTSTSYGSEQYF. The DNA of the CDR3 is TGTGCCAGCACGTCGACTAGCTATGGTTCAGAGCAGTACTTC.

The V gene is TRBV25-1, the J gene TRBJ2-7; D is unclear. V was pared by 1 base and J by 6 bases, with 7 bases between. This CDR3 has 12 amino acids. Germline V gene sequence: CDR1 MGHDK, CDR2 SYGVNS. CDR3 nucleotide sequence: TGTGCCAGCAGTGAATTAGGGTTCGAGCAGTACTTC. Its translation: CASSELGFEQYF.